This T cell receptor beta chain was recovered during a study of blood T cell repertoires in COVID-19. As for the study in general: COVID-19 samples, acute and convalescent, were from the United States, Italy and Spain. In each case, the material was cDNA or gDNA derived from T cells, B-cell-depleted T cells, or PBMCs.

In the original processing: It was from reference gene primer amplification that nucleated cell counts were estimated. Sequencing was performed with immunoSEQ multiplex PCR; in TCRdb, only in-frame clones are kept and a portion is missing. V, J and clone size derive from that table, while D and trimming were established from the DNA sequence. The sample carries 70,000 to 95,000 clones, 92% recorded once. CDR1 and CDR2 (germline): LGHNA, YSLEER. Trimming pared 0 bases from V and 6 bases from J, leaving 9 bases between. This CDR3 region has 15 residues. The clonotype originates from a woman in her sixties or seventies with active COVID-19. The chain uses TRBV4-3 and TRBJ1-6; D unclear. The sample was peripheral blood. The CDR3 loop is CASSQDGAGNSPLHF. For the CDR3, the DNA is TGCGCCAGCAGCCAAGATGGCGCAGGTAATTCACCCCTCCACTTT.